This TCR beta chain is from a study of cytomegalovirus exposure and HLA in healthy donors. The length of the CDR3 is 16 residues. CDR1 is KGHSH, CDR2 LQKENI, per germline. V shed 4 bases and J 3 bases; nucleotides not matched to a gene: 10. Primers: 60 Vbeta forward and 13 Jbeta reverse. Produced via immunoSEQ multiplex PCR; TCRdb's table is partial and in-frame only. The sample records 150,000 to 200,000 clones, roughly four fifths being singletons. The material sequenced was PBMCs. This clonotype was sampled from a man between 18 and 29 years old in good health and CMV-seronegative. The chain combines TRBV18 with TRBJ2-5, with 8 positions matching TRBD2. As DNA, the CDR3 is TGTGCCAGCTCACTGAATAGCGGGGCCCGGGAAGAGACCCAGTACTTC. Its protein product is CASSLNSGAREETQYF.